This entry features one T cell receptor (beta chain) sequence. Here immunoSEQ multiplex PCR was the method, and the copy in TCRdb shows in-frame clones only, minus some. The sample holds 95,000 to 150,000 clones, 75% to 85% seen once. CDR1 and CDR2 from the germline V gene are SGHRS and YFSETQ. Trimming removed 0 bases from V and 2 bases from J; junction bases left unmatched: 6. The length of the CDR3 is 17 residues. These data come from a study of blood T cell repertoires in COVID-19. In the study overall: Researchers got acute and convalescent COVID-19 samples from the United States, Italy and Spain.

The TCR was taken from a woman older than 75 with acute or convalescent COVID-19. Sample: peripheral blood. The chain joins TRBV5-1 to TRBJ2-3, with 10 bases that match TRBD2. CDR3 protein: CASSLASLAGVTDTQYF. The CDR3 DNA is TGCGCCAGCAGCTTGGCCAGCCTAGCGGGAGTCACAGATACGCAGTATTTT.